This T cell receptor (beta chain) derives from a study of control samples from healthy donors and cancer patients. Sequencing was performed with immunoSEQ multiplex PCR; in TCRdb, only in-frame clones are kept and a portion is missing. The sample lists 200,000 or so clones, about 94% occurring once. The germline V gene encodes CDR1 SGHTA and CDR2 FQGNSA. The CDR3 is 13 amino acids. Trimming stripped 2 bases from V and 3 bases from J, with 8 bases between. The chain is built from TRBV7-2 and TRBJ2-7; D remains unclear. The sequenced sample consisted of blood. The clonotype comes from a man aged 50-59 years in good health. The CDR3 DNA follows: TGTGCCAGCAGCTTAAACTCCTACTACGAGCAGTACTTC. Translating gives CASSLNSYYEQYF.